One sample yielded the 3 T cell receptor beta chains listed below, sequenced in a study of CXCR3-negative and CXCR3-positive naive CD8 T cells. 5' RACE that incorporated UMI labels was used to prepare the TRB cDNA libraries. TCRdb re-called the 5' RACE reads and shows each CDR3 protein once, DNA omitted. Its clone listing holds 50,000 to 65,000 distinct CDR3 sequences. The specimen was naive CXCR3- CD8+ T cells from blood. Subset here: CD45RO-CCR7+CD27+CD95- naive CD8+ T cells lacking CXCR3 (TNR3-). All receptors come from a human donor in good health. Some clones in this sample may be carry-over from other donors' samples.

This chain's CDR3 is CASSGEDGTPEETQYF. The J gene is TRBJ2-5, the V gene TRBV6-6; the TRBD1 assignment by TCRdb is unverifiable without DNA. CDR1 and CDR2 (germline): MNHNY, SVGAGI (reference sequence). The CDR3 has 16 amino acids.

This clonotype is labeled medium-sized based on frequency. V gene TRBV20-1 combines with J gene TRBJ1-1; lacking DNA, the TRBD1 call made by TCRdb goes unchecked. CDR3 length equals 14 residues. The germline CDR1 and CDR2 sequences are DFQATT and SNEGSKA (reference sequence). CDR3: CSASKQGESTEAFF.

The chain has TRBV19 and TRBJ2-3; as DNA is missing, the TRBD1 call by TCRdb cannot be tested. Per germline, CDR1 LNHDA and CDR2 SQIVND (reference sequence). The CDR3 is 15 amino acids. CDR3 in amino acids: CASRSGTTSTDTQYF.